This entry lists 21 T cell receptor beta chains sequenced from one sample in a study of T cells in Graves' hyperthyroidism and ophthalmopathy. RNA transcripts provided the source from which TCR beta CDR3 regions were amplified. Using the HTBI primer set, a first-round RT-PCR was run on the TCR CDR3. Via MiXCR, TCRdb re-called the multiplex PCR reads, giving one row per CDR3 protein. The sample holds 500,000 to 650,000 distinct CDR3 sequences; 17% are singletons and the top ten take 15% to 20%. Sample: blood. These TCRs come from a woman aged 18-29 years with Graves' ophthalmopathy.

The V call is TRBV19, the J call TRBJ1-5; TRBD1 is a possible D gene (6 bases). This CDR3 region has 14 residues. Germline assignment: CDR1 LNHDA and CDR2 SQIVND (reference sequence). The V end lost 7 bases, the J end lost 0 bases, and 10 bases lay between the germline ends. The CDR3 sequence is CASTNRASNQPQHF. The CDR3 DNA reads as TGTGCCAGTACAAACAGGGCTAGCAATCAGCCCCAGCATTTT. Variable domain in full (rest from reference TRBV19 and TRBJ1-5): DGGITQSPKYLFRKEGQNVTLSCEQNLNHDAMYWYRQDPGQGLRLIYYSQIVNDFQKGDIAEGYSVSREKKESFPLTVTSAQKNPTAFYLCASTNRASNQPQHFGDGTRLSIL.

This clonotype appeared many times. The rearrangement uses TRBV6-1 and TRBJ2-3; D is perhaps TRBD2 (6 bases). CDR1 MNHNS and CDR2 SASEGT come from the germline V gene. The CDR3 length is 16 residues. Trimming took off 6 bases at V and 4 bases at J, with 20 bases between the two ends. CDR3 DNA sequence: TGTGCCAGCAGGACGACCGGGACTCATCCTCCAGATACGCAGTATTTT. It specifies CASRTTGTHPPDTQYF.

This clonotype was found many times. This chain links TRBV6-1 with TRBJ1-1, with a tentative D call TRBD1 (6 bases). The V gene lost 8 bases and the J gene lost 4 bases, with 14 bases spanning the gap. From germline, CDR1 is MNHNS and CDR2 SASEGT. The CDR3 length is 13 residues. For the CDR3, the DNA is TGTGCCAGCGACGGGGGCGAGGGCACTGAAGCTTTCTTT. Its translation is CASDGGEGTEAFF.

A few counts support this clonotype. Here the CDR3 reads CASSLQTQGYTDTQYF. CDR3 DNA: TGTGCCAGCAGTTTACAGACACAAGGATACACAGATACGCAGTATTTT. This rearrangement joins TRBV12-3 or TRBV12-4 to TRBJ2-3, with D hard to call. Trimming took off 2 bases at V and 2 bases at J, with 14 bases between the two ends. This CDR3 is built from 16 residues.

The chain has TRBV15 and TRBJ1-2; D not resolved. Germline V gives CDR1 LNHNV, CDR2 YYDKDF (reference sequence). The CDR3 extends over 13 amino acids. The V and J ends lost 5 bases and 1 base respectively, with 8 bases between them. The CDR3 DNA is TGTGCCACCAGCGAACAGATTAACTATGGCTACACCTTC. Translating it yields CATSEQINYGYTF.

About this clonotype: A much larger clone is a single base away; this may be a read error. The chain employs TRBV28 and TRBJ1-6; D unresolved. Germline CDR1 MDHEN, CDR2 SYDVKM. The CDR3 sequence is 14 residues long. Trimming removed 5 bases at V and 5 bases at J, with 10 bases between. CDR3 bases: TGTGCCAGCAGTCCCCTGATACATAATTCACCCCTCCACTTT. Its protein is CASSPLIHNSPLHF.

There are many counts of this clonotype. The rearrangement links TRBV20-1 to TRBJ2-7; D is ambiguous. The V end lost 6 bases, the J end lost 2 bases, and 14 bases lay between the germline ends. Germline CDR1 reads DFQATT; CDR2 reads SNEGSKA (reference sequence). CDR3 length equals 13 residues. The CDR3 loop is CSAEDGVAYEQYF. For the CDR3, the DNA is TGCAGTGCGGAAGATGGGGTGGCCTACGAGCAGTACTTC.

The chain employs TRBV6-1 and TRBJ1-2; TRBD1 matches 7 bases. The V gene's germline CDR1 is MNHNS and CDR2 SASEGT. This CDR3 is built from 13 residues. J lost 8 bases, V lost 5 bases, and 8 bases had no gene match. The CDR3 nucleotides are TGTGCCAGCAGTTATACCCAGGGGGGAGGCTACACCTTC. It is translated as CASSYTQGGGYTF.

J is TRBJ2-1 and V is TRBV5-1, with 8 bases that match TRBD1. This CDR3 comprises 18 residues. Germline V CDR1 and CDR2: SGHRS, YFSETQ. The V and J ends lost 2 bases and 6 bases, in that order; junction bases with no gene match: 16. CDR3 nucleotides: TGCGCCAGCAGCTTTAGGACAGGGAGGATGGCCGGGGTCAATGAGCAGTTCTTC. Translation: CASSFRTGRMAGVNEQFF. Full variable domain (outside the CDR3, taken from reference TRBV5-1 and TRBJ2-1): KAGVTQTPRYLIKTRGQQVTLSCSPISGHRSVSWYQQTPGQGLQFLFEYFSETQRNKGNFPGRFSGRQFSNSRSEMNVSTLELGDSALYLCASSFRTGRMAGVNEQFFGPGTRLTVL.

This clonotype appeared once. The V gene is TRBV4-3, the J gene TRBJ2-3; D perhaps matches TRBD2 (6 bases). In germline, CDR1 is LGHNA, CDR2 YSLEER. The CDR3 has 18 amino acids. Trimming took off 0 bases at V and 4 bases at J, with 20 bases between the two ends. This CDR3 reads CASSQELGRVAYADTQYF. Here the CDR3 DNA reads TGCGCCAGCAGCCAAGAGCTCGGGAGAGTCGCGTATGCAGATACGCAGTATTTT.

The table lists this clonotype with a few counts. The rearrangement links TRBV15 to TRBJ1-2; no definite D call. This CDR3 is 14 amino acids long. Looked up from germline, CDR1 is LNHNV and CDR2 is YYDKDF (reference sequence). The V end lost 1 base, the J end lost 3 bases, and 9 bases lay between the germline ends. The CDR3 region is CATSRVGAYYGYTF. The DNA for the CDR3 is TGTGCCACCAGCAGAGTAGGAGCCTACTATGGCTACACCTTC.

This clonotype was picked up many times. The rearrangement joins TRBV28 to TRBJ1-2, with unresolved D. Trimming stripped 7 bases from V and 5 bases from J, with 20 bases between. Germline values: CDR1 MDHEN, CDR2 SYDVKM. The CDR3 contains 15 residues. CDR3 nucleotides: TGTGCCAGCACCACGAACTATATGACTGGTTATGGCTACACCTTC. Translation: CASTTNYMTGYGYTF.

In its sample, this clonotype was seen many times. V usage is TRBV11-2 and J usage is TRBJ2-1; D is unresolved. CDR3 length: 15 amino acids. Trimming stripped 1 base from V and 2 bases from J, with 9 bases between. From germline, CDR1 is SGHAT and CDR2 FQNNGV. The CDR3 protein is CASSLVRVAYNEQFF. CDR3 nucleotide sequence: TGTGCCAGCAGCTTAGTTCGCGTTGCCTACAATGAGCAGTTCTTC.

In nucleotides, the CDR3 is TGCGCCAGCAGCATCCCGGGACAGGGGAGGGAGACCCAGTACTTC. Protein product: CASSIPGQGRETQYF. The rearrangement joins TRBV10-2 to TRBJ2-5; 10 bases agree with TRBD1. The CDR3 is 15 amino acids. Looked up from germline, CDR1 is WSHSY and CDR2 is SAAADI. Unmatched junction bases numbered 9, after V lost 6 bases and J lost 5 bases.

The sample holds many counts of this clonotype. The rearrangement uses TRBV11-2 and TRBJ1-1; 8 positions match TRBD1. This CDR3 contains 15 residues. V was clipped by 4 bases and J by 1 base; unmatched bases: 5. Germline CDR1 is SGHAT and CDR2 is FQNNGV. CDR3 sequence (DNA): TGTGCCAGCAGCTCCCGACAGGGGACGAACACTGAAGCTTTCTTT. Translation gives CASSSRQGTNTEAFF.

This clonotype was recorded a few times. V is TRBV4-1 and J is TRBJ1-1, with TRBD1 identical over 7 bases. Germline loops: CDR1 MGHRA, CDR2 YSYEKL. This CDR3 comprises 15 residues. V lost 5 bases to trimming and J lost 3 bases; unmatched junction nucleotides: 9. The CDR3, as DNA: TGCGCCAGCAGCTTTCGACAGGGTGTCGACACTGAAGCTTTCTTT. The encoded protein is CASSFRQGVDTEAFF.

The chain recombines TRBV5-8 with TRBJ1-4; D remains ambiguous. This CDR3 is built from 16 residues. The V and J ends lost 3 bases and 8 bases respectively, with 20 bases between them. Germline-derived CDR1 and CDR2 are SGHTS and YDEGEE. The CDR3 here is CASSSIASGSGEKLFF. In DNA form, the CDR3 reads TGTGCCAGCAGCTCGATTGCGTCCGGGAGCGGCGAAAAACTGTTTTTT.

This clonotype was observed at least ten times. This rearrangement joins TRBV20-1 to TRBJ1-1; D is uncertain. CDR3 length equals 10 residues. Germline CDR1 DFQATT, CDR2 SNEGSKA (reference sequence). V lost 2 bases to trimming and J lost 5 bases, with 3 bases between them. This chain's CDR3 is CSARNTEAFF. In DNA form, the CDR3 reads TGCAGTGCTAGAAATACTGAAGCTTTCTTT.

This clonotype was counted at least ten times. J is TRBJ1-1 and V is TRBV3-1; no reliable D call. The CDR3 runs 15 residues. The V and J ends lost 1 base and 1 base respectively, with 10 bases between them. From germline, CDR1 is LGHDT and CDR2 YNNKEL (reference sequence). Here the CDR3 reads CASSQGTAENTEAFF. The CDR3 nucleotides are TGTGCCAGCAGCCAAGGTACGGCAGAGAACACTGAAGCTTTCTTT.

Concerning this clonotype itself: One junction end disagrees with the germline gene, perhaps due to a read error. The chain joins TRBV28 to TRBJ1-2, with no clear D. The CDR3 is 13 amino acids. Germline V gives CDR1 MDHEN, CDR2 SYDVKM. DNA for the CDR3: TGTGCCAGCAGGGCCGACAAGGTCCATGGCTGCACCTTC. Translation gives CASRADKVHGCTF.

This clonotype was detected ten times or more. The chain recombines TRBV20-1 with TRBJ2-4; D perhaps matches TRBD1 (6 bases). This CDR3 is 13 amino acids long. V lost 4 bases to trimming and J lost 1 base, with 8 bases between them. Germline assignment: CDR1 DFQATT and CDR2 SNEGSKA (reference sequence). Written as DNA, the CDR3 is TGCAGTGCTACCGACAGGGCCAAAAACATTCAGTACTTC. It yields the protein CSATDRAKNIQYF.